This TCR beta chain was recovered during a study of CD8+ T cells in alopecia areata. This clone was detected only a few times. Collection of lesional scalp punch biopsies and peripheral blood was performed in alopecia areata patients. Investigators isolated RNA and reverse transcribed it into cDNA to act as the sequencing template. Some clones are missing from TCRdb's copy, which holds only in-frame ones; the method was immunoSEQ multiplex PCR. The table has fewer than 150,000 clones, over 50% seen once. Source: CD4+ T cells sorted from blood, taken at week 0. The clonotype originates from a human donor with alopecia areata.

In DNA, the CDR3 is TGTGCCAGCAGTGGTGAGCGGGGGCCGTGGGTTGATGAGCAGTTCTTC. The encoded protein is CASSGERGPWVDEQFF. The chain employs TRBV25-1 and TRBJ2-1, with 8 positions matching TRBD2. There are 16 residues in the CDR3. The germline CDR1 and CDR2 sequences are MGHDK and SYGVNS. The V gene end was trimmed by 4 bases and the J gene end by 8 bases; junction bases not matched to a gene: 13.